Described below is a single T cell receptor beta chain sequence and its context. With 1 base removed from V and 8 bases from J, the gap between germline ends came to 7 bases. The CDR3 is made up of 11 amino acids. CDR1 and CDR2 (germline): DFQATT, SNEGSKA (reference sequence). This specimen comes from a study of cytomegalovirus exposure and HLA in healthy donors. The PCR ran on 60 Vbeta and 13 Jbeta primers. Profiling relied on immunoSEQ multiplex PCR, and the TCRdb table lists in-frame clones only, not all of them. Among 190,000 or so clones, roughly four fifths were seen once, and the ten largest hold around 9.6%.

The chain is built from TRBV20-1 and TRBJ2-3; perhaps TRBD1 as D (5 bases). The origin of this receptor is a woman aged 45-59 years in good health and CMV-seropositive. The source material was PBMCs. This CDR3 reads CSARGGFTQYF. The CDR3 region has the DNA TGCAGTGCTAGAGGGGGCTTTACGCAGTATTTT.